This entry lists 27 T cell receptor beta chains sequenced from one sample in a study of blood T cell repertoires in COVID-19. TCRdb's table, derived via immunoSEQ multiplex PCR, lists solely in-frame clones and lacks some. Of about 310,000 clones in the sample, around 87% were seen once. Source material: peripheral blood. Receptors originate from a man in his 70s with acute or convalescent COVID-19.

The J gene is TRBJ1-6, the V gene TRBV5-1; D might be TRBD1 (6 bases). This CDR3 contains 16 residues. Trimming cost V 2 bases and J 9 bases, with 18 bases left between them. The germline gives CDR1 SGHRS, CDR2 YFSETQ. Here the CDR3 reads CASSFRGADIGSPLHF. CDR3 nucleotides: TGCGCCAGCAGCTTCCGGGGGGCCGACATCGGTTCACCCCTCCACTTT.

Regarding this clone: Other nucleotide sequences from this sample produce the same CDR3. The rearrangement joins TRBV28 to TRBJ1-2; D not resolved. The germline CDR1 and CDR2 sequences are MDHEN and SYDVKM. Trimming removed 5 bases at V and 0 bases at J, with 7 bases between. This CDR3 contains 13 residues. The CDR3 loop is CASSLTANYGYTF. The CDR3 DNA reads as TGTGCCAGCAGTCTTACGGCTAACTATGGCTACACCTTC.

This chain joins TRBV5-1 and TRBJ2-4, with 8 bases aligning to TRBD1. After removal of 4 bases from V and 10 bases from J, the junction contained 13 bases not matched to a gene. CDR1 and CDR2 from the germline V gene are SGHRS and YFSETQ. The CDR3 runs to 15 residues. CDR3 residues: CASSPGSGTGAIQYF. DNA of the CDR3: TGCGCCAGCAGCCCGGGTTCCGGGACAGGTGCAATTCAGTACTTC. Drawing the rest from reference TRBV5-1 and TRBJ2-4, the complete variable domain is KAGVTQTPRYLIKTRGQQVTLSCSPISGHRSVSWYQQTPGQGLQFLFEYFSETQRNKGNFPGRFSGRQFSNSRSEMNVSTLELGDSALYLCASSPGSGTGAIQYFGAGTRLSVL.

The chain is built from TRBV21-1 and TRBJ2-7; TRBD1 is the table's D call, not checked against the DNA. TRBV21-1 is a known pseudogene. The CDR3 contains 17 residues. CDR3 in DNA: TGTGCCAGCAGCAAAAAAGTCCTCGACAGGGACCAATACGAGCAGTACTTC. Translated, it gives CASSKKVLDRDQYEQYF.

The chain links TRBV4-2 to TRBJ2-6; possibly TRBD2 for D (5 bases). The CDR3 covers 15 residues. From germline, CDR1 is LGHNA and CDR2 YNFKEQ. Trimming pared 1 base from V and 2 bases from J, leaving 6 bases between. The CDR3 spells CASSQAGTGANVLTF. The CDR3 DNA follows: TGTGCCAGCAGCCAAGCCGGGACTGGGGCCAACGTCCTGACTTTC.

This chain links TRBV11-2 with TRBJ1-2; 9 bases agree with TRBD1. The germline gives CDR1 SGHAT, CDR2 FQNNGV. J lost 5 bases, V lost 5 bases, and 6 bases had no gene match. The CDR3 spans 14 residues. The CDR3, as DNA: TGTGCCAGCAGCCTCGGGACAGGGTTTTATGGCTACACCTTC. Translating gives CASSLGTGFYGYTF.

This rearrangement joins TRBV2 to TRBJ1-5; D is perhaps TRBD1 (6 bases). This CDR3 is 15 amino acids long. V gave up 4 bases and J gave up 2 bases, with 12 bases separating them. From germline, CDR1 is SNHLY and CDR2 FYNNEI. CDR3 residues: CASSGLAGGNQPQHF. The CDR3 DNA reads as TGTGCCAGCAGTGGGCTGGCAGGGGGCAATCAGCCCCAGCATTTT.

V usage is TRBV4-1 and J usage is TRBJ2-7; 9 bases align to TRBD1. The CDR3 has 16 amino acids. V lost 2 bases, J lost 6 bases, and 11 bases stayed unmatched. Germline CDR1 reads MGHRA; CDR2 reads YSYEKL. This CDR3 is CASSQPAGTGSREQYF. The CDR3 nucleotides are TGCGCCAGCAGCCAACCCGCCGGGACAGGGAGTCGCGAGCAGTACTTC.

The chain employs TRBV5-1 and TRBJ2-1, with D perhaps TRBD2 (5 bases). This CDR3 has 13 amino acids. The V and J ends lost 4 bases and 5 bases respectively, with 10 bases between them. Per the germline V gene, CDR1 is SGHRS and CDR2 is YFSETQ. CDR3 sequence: CASSLDYNNEQFF. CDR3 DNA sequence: TGCGCCAGCAGCCTAGACTACAACAATGAGCAGTTCTTC. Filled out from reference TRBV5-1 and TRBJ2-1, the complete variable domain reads KAGVTQTPRYLIKTRGQQVTLSCSPISGHRSVSWYQQTPGQGLQFLFEYFSETQRNKGNFPGRFSGRQFSNSRSEMNVSTLELGDSALYLCASSLDYNNEQFFGPGTRLTVL.

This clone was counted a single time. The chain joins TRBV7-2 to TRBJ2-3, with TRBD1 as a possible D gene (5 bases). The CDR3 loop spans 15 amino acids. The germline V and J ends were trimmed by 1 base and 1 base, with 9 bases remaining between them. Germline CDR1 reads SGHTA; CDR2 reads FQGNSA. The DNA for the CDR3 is TGTGCCAGCAGCTTAGTAGAAGGGGGCACAGATACGCAGTATTTT. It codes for CASSLVEGGTDTQYF.

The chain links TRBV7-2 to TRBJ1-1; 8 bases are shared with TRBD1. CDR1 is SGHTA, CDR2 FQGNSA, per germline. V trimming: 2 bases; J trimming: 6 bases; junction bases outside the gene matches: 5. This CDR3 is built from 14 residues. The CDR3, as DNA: TGTGCCAGCAGCTTATTAGTACAGGGGGCTGAAGCTTTCTTT. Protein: CASSLLVQGAEAFF.

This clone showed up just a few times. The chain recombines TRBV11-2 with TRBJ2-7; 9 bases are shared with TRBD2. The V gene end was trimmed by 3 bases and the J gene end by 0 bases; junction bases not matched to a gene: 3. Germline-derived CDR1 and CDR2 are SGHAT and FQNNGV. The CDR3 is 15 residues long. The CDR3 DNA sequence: TGTGCCAGCAGCTTCACTAGCGGGCTCTCCTACGAGCAGTACTTC. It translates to CASSFTSGLSYEQYF.

DNA for the CDR3: TGTGCCAGCAGTCCTCGGGTTTACAATGAGCAGTTCTTC. Translated, it gives CASSPRVYNEQFF. This sequence joins TRBV12-3 or TRBV12-4 and TRBJ2-1; D not certain. There are 13 residues in the CDR3. The ends were cut back, 5 bases at V and 4 bases at J, with 9 bases in the middle.

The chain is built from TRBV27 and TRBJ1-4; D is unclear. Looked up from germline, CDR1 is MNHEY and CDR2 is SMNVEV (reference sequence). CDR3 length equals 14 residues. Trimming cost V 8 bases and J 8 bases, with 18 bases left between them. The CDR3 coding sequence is TGTGCCAGCGCAAAGGGTTTGGAGGGAGAAAAACTGTTTTTT. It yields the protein CASAKGLEGEKLFF.

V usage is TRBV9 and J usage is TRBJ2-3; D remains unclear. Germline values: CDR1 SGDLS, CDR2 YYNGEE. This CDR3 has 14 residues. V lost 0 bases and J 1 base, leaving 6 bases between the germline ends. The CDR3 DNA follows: TGTGCCAGCAGCGTAGGAATAGGCACAGATACGCAGTATTTT. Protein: CASSVGIGTDTQYF.

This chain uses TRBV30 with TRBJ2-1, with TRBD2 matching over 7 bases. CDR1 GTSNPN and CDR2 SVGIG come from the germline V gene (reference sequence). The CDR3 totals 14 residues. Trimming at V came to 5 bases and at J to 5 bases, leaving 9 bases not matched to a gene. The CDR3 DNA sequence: TGTGCCTGGGACCGAGCGGGGAGAGACAATGAGCAGTTCTTC. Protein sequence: CAWDRAGRDNEQFF.

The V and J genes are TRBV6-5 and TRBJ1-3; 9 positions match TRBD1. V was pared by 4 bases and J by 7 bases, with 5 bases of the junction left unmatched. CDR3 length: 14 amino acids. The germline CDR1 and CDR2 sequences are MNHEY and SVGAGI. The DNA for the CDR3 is TGTGCCAGCAGTTGGACAGGGGTTGGGAACACCATATATTTT. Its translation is CASSWTGVGNTIYF.

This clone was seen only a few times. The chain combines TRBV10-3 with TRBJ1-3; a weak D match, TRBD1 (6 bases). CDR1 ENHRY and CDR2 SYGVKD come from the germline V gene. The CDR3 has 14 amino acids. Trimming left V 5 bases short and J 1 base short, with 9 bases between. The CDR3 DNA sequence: TGTGCCATCAGTTTCAGGGGATCTGGAAACACCATATATTTT. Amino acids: CAISFRGSGNTIYF.

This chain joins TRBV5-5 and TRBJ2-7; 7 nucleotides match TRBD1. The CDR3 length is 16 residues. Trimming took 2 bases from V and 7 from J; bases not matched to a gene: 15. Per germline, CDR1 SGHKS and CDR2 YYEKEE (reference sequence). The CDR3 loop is CASSFPGTATRREQYF. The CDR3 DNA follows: TGTGCCAGCAGCTTCCCCGGGACAGCCACCCGTAGGGAGCAGTACTTC.

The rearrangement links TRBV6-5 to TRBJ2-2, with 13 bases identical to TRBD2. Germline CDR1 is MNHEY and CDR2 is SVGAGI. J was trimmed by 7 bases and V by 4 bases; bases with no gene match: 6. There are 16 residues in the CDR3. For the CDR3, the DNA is TGTGCCAGCAGTTCCAGACTAGCGGGGGGTCACGGGGAGCTGTTTTTT. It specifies CASSSRLAGGHGELFF.

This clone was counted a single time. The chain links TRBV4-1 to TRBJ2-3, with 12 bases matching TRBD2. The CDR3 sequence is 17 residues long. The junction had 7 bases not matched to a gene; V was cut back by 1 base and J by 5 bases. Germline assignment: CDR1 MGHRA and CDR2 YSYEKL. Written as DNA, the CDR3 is TGCGCCAGCAGCCAAGCTGGCCTAGCGGGGGGGGGAGATACGCAGTATTTT. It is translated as CASSQAGLAGGGDTQYF.

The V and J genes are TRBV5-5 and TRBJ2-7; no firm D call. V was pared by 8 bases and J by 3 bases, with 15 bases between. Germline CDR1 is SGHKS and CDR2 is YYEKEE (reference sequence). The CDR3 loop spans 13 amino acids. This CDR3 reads CASSLRPLYEQYF. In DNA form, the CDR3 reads TGTGCCAGTTCTCTACGTCCCCTCTACGAGCAGTACTTC.

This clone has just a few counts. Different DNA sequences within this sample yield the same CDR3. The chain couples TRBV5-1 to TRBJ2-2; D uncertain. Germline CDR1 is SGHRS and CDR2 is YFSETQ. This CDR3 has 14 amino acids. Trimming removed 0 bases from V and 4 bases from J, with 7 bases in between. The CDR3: CASSLDPGTGELFF. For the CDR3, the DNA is TGCGCCAGCAGCTTGGATCCAGGCACCGGGGAGCTGTTTTTT.

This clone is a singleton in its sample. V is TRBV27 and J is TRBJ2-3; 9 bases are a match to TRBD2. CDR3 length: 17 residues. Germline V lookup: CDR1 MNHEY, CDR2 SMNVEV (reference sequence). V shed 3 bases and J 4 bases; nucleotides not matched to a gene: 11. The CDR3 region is CASSLVPGLATPDTQYF. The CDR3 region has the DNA TGTGCCAGCAGTTTGGTCCCGGGACTAGCAACCCCAGATACGCAGTATTTT.

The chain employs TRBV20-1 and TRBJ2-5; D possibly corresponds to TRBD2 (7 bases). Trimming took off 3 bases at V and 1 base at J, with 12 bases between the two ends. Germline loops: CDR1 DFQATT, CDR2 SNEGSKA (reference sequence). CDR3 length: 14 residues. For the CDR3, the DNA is TGCAGTGCTAGTCGGGGGGCCTTCCAAGAGACCCAGTACTTC. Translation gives CSASRGAFQETQYF.

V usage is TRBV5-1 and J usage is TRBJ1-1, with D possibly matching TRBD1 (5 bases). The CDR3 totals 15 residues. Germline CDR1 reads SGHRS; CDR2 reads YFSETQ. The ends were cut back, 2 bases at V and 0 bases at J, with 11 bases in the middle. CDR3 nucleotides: TGCGCCAGCAGCTTCACGACAGATCTGAACACTGAAGCTTTCTTT. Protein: CASSFTTDLNTEAFF.

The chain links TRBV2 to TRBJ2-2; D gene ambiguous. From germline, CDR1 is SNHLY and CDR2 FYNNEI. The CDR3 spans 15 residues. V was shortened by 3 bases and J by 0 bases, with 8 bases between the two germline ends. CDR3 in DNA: TGTGCCAGCAGTGATGGGCGCGCGAACACCGGGGAGCTGTTTTTT. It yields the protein CASSDGRANTGELFF.